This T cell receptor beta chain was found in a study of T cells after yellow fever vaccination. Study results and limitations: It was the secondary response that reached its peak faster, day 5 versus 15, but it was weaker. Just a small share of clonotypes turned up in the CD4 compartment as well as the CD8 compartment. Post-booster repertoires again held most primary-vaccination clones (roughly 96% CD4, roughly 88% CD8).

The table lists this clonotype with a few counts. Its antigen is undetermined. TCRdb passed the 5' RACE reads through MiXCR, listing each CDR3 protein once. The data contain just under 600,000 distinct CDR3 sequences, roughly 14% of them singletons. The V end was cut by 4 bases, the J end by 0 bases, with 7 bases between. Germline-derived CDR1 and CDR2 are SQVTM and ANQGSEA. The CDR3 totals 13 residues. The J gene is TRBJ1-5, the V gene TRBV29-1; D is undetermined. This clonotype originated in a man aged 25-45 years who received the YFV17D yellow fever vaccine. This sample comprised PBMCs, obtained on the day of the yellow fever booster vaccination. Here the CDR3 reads CSVGENSNQPQHF. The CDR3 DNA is TGCAGCGTTGGGGAGAATAGCAATCAGCCCCAGCATTTT.